This TCR beta chain was obtained from a study of cytomegalovirus exposure and HLA in healthy donors. General study findings and limits: A few of the chains that were CMV-associated were confirmed in vitro to be specific for CMV antigens. The authors judged a highly shared variant cluster likely a sequencing artifact.

After removal of 5 bases from V and 8 bases from J, the junction contained 6 bases not matched to a gene. The germline V gene has CDR1 SGHTA and CDR2 FQGTGA. CDR3 length: 14 residues. A word on this clone: Its specificity is unknown.

Researchers ran the PCR with 60 Vbeta and 13 Jbeta primers. Method: immunoSEQ multiplex PCR; TCRdb's copy keeps in-frame clones and lacks some. The specimen's table records tens of thousands of clones. The sequenced material came from PBMCs. The source of this sequence is a girl between 10 and 17 years old in good health and CMV-seropositive. V gene TRBV7-3 combines with J gene TRBJ2-1; 10 bases match TRBD1. DNA of the CDR3: TGTGCCAGCAGCGACAGGGGGCGCATCGATGAGCAGTTCTTC. Its protein product is CASSDRGRIDEQFF.